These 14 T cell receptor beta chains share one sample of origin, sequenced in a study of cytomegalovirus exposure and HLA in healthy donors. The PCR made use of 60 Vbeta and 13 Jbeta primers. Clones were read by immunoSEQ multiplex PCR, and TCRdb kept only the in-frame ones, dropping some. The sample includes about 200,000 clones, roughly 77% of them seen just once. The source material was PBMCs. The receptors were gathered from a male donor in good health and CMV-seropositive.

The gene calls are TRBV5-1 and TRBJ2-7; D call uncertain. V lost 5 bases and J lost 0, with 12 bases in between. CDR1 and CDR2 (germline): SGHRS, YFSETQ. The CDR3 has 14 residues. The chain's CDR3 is CASRARSSSYEQYF. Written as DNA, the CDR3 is TGCGCCAGCAGGGCCAGGTCAAGCTCCTACGAGCAGTACTTC.

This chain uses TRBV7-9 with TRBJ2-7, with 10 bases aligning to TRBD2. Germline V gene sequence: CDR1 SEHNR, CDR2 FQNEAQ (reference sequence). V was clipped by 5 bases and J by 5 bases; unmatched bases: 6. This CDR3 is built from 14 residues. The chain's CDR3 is CASSPSGGADEQYF. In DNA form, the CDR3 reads TGTGCCAGCAGCCCCAGCGGGGGGGCTGACGAGCAGTACTTC. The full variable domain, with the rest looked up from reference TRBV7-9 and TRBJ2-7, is DTGVSQNPRHKITKRGQNVTFRCDPISEHNRLYWYRQTLGQGPEFLTYFQNEAQLEKSRLLSDRFSAERPKGSFSTLEIQRTEQGDSAMYLCASSPSGGADEQYFGPGTRLTVT.

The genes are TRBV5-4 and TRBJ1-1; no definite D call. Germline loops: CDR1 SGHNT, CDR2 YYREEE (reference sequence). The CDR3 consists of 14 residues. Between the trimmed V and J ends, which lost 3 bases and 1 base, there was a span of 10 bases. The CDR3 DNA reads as TGTGCCAGCAGCTATCCCCAGCGGAACACTGAAGCTTTCTTT. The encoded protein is CASSYPQRNTEAFF.

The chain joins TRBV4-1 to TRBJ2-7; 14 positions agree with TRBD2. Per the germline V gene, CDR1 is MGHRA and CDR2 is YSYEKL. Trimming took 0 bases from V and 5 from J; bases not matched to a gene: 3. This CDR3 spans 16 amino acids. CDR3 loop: CASSQDLTSGGDEQYF. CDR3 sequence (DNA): TGCGCCAGCAGCCAAGATCTGACTAGCGGGGGGGACGAGCAGTACTTC.

In nucleotides, the CDR3 is TGTGCCAGTAGTATAGGGCAGGGGGGCTACAATGAGCAGTTCTTC. Residues: CASSIGQGGYNEQFF. The gene calls are TRBV19 and TRBJ2-1; weak D call: TRBD1 (7 bases). Trimming cost V 1 base and J 3 bases, with 10 bases left between them. CDR1 and CDR2 from the germline V gene are LNHDA and SQIVND (reference sequence). The CDR3 is 15 amino acids.

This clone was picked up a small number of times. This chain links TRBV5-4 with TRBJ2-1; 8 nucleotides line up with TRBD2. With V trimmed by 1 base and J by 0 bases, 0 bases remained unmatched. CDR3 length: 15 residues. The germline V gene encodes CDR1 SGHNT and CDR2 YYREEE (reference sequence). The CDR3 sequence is CASSLTSGSYNEQFF. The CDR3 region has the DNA TGTGCCAGCAGCTTGACTAGCGGCTCCTACAATGAGCAGTTCTTC.

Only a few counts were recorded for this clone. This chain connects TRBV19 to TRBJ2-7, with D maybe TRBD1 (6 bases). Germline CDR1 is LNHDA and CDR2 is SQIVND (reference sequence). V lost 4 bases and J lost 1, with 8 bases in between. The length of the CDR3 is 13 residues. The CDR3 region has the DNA TGTGCCAGTAGTAGAGGACAGTCCTACGAGCAGTACTTC. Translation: CASSRGQSYEQYF. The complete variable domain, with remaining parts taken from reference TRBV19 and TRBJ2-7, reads DGGITQSPKYLFRKEGQNVTLSCEQNLNHDAMYWYRQDPGQGLRLIYYSQIVNDFQKGDIAEGYSVSREKKESFPLTVTSAQKNPTAFYLCASSRGQSYEQYFGPGTRLTVT.

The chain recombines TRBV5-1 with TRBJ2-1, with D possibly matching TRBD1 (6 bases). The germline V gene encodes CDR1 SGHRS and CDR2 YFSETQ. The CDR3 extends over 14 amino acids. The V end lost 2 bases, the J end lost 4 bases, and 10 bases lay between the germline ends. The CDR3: CASSLQGGYNEQFF. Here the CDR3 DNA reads TGCGCCAGCAGCTTACAGGGCGGGTACAATGAGCAGTTCTTC.

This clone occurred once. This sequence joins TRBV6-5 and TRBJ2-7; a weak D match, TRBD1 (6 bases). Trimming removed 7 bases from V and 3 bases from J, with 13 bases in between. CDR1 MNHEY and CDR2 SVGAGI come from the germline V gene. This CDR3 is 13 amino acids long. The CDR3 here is CASKETGLYEQYF. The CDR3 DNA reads TGTGCCAGCAAGGAAACAGGGCTCTACGAGCAGTACTTC.

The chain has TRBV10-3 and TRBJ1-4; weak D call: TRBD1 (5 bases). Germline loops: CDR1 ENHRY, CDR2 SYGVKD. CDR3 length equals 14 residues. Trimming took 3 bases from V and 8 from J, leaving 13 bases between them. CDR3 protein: CAISDPQAREKLFF. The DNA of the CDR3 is TGTGCCATCAGTGACCCACAGGCTCGGGAAAAACTGTTTTTT.

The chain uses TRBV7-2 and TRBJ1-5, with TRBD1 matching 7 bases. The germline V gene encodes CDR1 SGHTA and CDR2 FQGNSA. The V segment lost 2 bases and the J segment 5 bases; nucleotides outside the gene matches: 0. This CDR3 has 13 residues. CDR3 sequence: CASSLQGDQPQHF. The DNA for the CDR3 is TGTGCCAGCAGCTTACAGGGGGATCAGCCCCAGCATTTT.

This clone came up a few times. The CDR3 sequence: CASSYSGGAGNTIYF. The CDR3 DNA reads as TGTGCCAGCAGTTACTCTGGGGGGGCTGGAAACACCATATATTTT. The chain couples TRBV6-6 to TRBJ1-3, with a weak D call TRBD1 (5 bases). This CDR3 has 15 amino acids. Germline V gives CDR1 MNHNY, CDR2 SVGAGI (reference sequence). The V end lost 0 bases, the J end lost 2 bases, and 8 bases lay between the germline ends.

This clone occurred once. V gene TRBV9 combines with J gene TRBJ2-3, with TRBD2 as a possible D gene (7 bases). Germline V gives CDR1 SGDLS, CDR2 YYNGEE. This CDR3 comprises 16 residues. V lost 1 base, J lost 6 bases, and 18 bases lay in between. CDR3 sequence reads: CASSVTGAGALDTQYF. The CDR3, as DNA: TGTGCCAGCAGCGTAACGGGGGCGGGAGCATTGGATACGCAGTATTTT.

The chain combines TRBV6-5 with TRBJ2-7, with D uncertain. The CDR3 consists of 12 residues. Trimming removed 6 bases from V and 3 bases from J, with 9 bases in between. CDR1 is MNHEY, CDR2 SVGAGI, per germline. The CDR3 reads CASSQSLYEQYF. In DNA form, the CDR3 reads TGTGCCAGCAGCCAGTCCCTCTACGAGCAGTACTTC.